This T cell receptor beta chain emerged from a study of a mutant IDH1 vaccine in newly diagnosed glioma. Study in general: Vaccines were first given 4-6 weeks after radiotherapy alone, or with temozolomide cycles. The therapy given earlier, which was standard therapy, consisted of radiotherapy, temozolomide, or both, and most of the patients received both. Scheduled at week 35, visit V12 preceded visit V13, held at week 47. Treated patients, approximately 60% male and roughly 40% female, averaged roughly 43 years of age.

This clone was counted once. Its specificity is not known. Only in-frame clones appear in the TCRdb table, and some are missing; sequencing was by immunoSEQ multiplex PCR. The sample lists 35,000 to 45,000 clones, about 80% seen once, with 5.1% in the top ten. The time point denotes: week 35, safety follow-up. Each dose of the vaccine consisted of 300 ug of mutant IDH1 20-mer peptide, with topical imiquimod. Material: PBMCs, obtained from a glioma patient whose treatment included an IDH1 peptide vaccine. This clonotype was obtained from a woman in her 50s with glioma.

The CDR3 nucleotides read TGTGCCATCAGTGAGTCGGGGTCAGGGACTTTCTTT. Translation gives CAISESGSGTFF. The chain combines TRBV10-3 with TRBJ1-1; a possible D gene is TRBD1 (5 bases). Trimming left V 0 bases short and J 12 bases short, with 11 bases between. There are 12 residues in the CDR3. CDR1 and CDR2 from the germline V gene are ENHRY and SYGVKD.